A single sample is the source of the 20 T cell receptor beta chains below, sequenced in a study of lymphopenia after photon versus proton radiotherapy. Libraries were prepared by immunoSEQ multiplex PCR; TCRdb keeps only in-frame clonotypes and omits some of them. The sample contains about 3,300 clones, approximately 76% of which appear only once. Sequencing was performed on peripheral blood, taken from a patient treated with proton-based radiotherapy. Receptors were obtained from a man at least 80 years old with esophageal cancer.

For this clone: The junction differs from germline at one of its ends, possibly a read error. Other DNA sequences within the sample encode an identical CDR3. The chain is built from TRBV19 and TRBJ1-1, with D unresolved. From germline, CDR1 is LNHDA and CDR2 SQIVND (reference sequence). This CDR3 region has 13 residues. The CDR3 spells CASSLDYNTEAFF. The CDR3 bases are TGTGCCAGTAGTCTCGACTATAACACTGAAGCTTTTTTT.

The chain has TRBV7-3 and TRBJ2-7, with 9 bases that match TRBD1. The germline V gene encodes CDR1 SGHTA and CDR2 FQGTGA. Unmatched junction bases numbered 13, after V lost 4 bases and J lost 3 bases. This CDR3 contains 17 residues. The CDR3 here is CASSSRGGQGNFYEQYF. DNA for the CDR3: TGTGCCAGCAGCTCAAGAGGGGGACAGGGCAACTTCTACGAGCAGTACTTC.

The rearrangement uses TRBV19 and TRBJ2-7; D might be TRBD1 or TRBD2, each matching 5 bases. Germline lookup yields CDR1 LNHDA and CDR2 SQIVND (reference sequence). The V gene lost 4 bases and the J gene lost 4 bases, with 23 bases spanning the gap. The CDR3 runs to 17 residues. The CDR3 region is CASSTFLFLGGLYEQYF. The CDR3 DNA reads as TGTGCCAGTAGTACCTTTCTCTTCCTTGGGGGTCTTTACGAGCAGTACTTC. The whole variable domain, filled in from reference TRBV19 and TRBJ2-7, reads DGGITQSPKYLFRKEGQNVTLSCEQNLNHDAMYWYRQDPGQGLRLIYYSQIVNDFQKGDIAEGYSVSREKKESFPLTVTSAQKNPTAFYLCASSTFLFLGGLYEQYFGPGTRLTVT.

CDR3 protein: CASSLVSVASGTGEQFF. Written as DNA, the CDR3 is TGTGCCAGCAGCTTAGTCTCAGTGGCTAGCGGGACCGGGGAGCAGTTCTTC. The chain recombines TRBV7-2 with TRBJ2-1; 9 nucleotides match TRBD2. The CDR3 is 17 residues long. Looked up from germline, CDR1 is SGHTA and CDR2 is FQGNSA. V gave up 1 base and J gave up 10 bases; unmatched junction bases: 14.

CDR3 coding DNA: TGTGCCAGCAGCTCCGACCCTAATGAAAAACTGTTTTTT. This translates into CASSSDPNEKLFF. This rearrangement joins TRBV5-4 to TRBJ1-4, with no clear D. The CDR3 is made up of 13 amino acids. Germline-derived CDR1 and CDR2 are SGHNT and YYREEE (reference sequence). Between the trimmed V and J ends, which lost 3 bases and 3 bases, there was a span of 6 bases.

The V and J genes are TRBV7-2 and TRBJ2-3, with unresolved D. This CDR3 is built from 16 residues. Trimming cost V 3 bases and J 3 bases, with 16 bases left between them. CDR1 is SGHTA and CDR2 is FQGNSA in the germline V gene. The CDR3 DNA reads as TGTGCCAGCAGCTTTCCGACTCTAGGTAGGACAGATACGCAGTATTTT. It codes for CASSFPTLGRTDTQYF.

The V and J genes are TRBV30 and TRBJ1-3; TRBD1 agrees at 12 bases. V was pared by 2 bases and J by 7 bases, with 3 bases of the junction left unmatched. The CDR3 has 14 residues. CDR1 is GTSNPN, CDR2 SVGIG, per germline (reference sequence). CDR3 loop: CAWSIGTGGNTIYF. The DNA of the CDR3 is TGTGCCTGGAGTATAGGGACAGGGGGCAACACCATATATTTT.

The chain employs TRBV28 and TRBJ1-4; 10 nucleotides agree with TRBD1. The germline V gene encodes CDR1 MDHEN and CDR2 SYDVKM. The CDR3 is 14 amino acids. Germline trimming cut 7 bases from V and 8 bases from J; bases unmatched to any gene: 7. CDR3 residues: CASKIGTGAEKLFF. The DNA for the CDR3 is TGTGCCAGCAAGATCGGGACAGGGGCCGAAAAACTGTTTTTT.

The J gene is TRBJ1-1, the V gene TRBV25-1; D perhaps matches TRBD1 (5 bases). This CDR3 region has 12 residues. V dropped 4 bases and J dropped 10 bases, with 13 bases sitting between them. Germline lookup yields CDR1 MGHDK and CDR2 SYGVNS. DNA for the CDR3: TGTGCCAGCAGTGTCAGGGATAGGGCAGCTTTCTTT. Amino acid sequence: CASSVRDRAAFF.

This rearrangement joins TRBV27 to TRBJ2-7; no firm D call. This CDR3 comprises 12 residues. V was trimmed by 6 bases and J by 7 bases, leaving 13 bases between them. Germline V lookup: CDR1 MNHEY, CDR2 SMNVEV (reference sequence). CDR3 residues: CASSPQNFEQYF. In DNA form, the CDR3 reads TGTGCCAGCAGCCCTCAGAATTTTGAGCAGTACTTC.

This clone was observed a single time. The V gene is TRBV11-3, the J gene TRBJ2-3; 8 bases match TRBD2. This CDR3 region has 15 residues. The V gene end was trimmed by 1 base and the J gene end by 6 bases; junction bases not matched to a gene: 6. Germline values: CDR1 SGHNT, CDR2 YENEEA. CDR3: CASSLGAAGADTQYF. For the CDR3, the DNA is TGTGCCAGCAGCTTAGGGGCAGCGGGAGCGGATACGCAGTATTTT.

V usage is TRBV19 and J usage is TRBJ2-5; 9 bases align to TRBD2. The end of the DNA aligns better with TRBJ2-7, so the J call may be wrong. The CDR3 consists of 16 residues. CDR1 is LNHDA and CDR2 is SQIVND in the germline V gene (reference sequence). The chain's CDR3 is CASSMILAGGSYEQYF. The CDR3 bases are TGTGCCAGTAGTATGATACTAGCGGGCGGCTCCTACGAGCAGTACTTC.

The chain has TRBV13 and TRBJ1-1; a possible D gene is TRBD1 (6 bases). This CDR3 is 13 amino acids long. V was trimmed by 5 bases and J by 8 bases, leaving 15 bases between them. The germline V gene has CDR1 PRHDT and CDR2 FYEKMQ (reference sequence). The CDR3 loop reads CASSPRTATEAFF. For the CDR3, the DNA is TGTGCCAGCAGCCCCCGGACAGCGACAGAAGCTTTCTTT.

The chain has TRBV7-8 and TRBJ1-5; maybe TRBD1 (5 bases). Germline CDR1 is SGHVS and CDR2 is FQNEAQ. Trimming stripped 1 base from V and 3 bases from J, with 10 bases between. CDR3 length: 15 amino acids. The DNA for the CDR3 is TGTGCCAGCAGCTTAGGTACAGGTTCCAATCAGCCCCAGCATTTT. Translated, it gives CASSLGTGSNQPQHF.

This clone is labeled as hyperexpanded. This sample also contains other DNA sequences that code for the same CDR3. The V call is TRBV11-3, the J call TRBJ1-1, with TRBD1 as a possible D gene (5 bases). The CDR3 extends over 15 amino acids. Trimming took off 0 bases at V and 1 base at J, with 9 bases between the two ends. In germline, CDR1 is SGHNT, CDR2 YENEEA. This CDR3 reads CASSLDLTGNTEAFF. The CDR3 DNA reads TGTGCCAGCAGCTTAGATTTAACAGGGAACACTGAAGCTTTCTTT.

The chain is built from TRBV7-2 and TRBJ1-5; D unclear. The CDR3 length is 16 residues. Looked up from germline, CDR1 is SGHTA and CDR2 is FQGNSA. The V end was cut by 1 base, the J end by 0 bases, with 10 bases between. CDR3 DNA sequence: TGTGCCAGCAGCTTAGGTCCAGAGTATAGCAATCAGCCCCAGCATTTT. Protein product: CASSLGPEYSNQPQHF.

This clone was found a few times. The V and J genes are TRBV28 and TRBJ2-3; 9 bases align to TRBD2. CDR3 length equals 17 residues. CDR1 and CDR2 (germline): MDHEN, SYDVKM. The V segment lost 7 bases and the J segment 4 bases; nucleotides outside the gene matches: 15. The CDR3 nucleotides are TGTGCCAGCACCCCCCTTGGCGGGGGGGCATTAGCAGATACGCAGTATTTT. It translates to CASTPLGGGALADTQYF.

V and J are TRBV2 and TRBJ2-1; TRBD1 aligns across 11 bases. The germline V gene has CDR1 SNHLY and CDR2 FYNNEI. This CDR3 has 15 amino acids. Trimming took 7 bases from V and 4 from J; bases not matched to a gene: 6. The chain's CDR3 is CASTPGQGGYNEQFF. CDR3 sequence (DNA): TGTGCCAGCACCCCGGGACAGGGGGGATACAATGAGCAGTTCTTC.

This clone came up a few times. The chain has TRBV7-3 and TRBJ2-2; D may be TRBD1 (5 bases). V shed 6 bases and J shed 3 bases, with 14 bases lying between them. The germline V gene encodes CDR1 SGHTA and CDR2 FQGTGA. There are 15 residues in the CDR3. The CDR3 nucleotides are TGTGCCAGCAGATCAGGGATTCAGGACACCGGGGAGCTGTTTTTT. Protein sequence: CASRSGIQDTGELFF.

This chain joins TRBV6-6 and TRBJ1-1; tentatively, D is TRBD1 (6 bases). CDR1 and CDR2 (germline): MNHNY, SVGAGI (reference sequence). CDR3 size: 14 residues. V lost 4 bases to trimming and J lost 1 base, with 10 bases between them. The CDR3, as DNA: TGTGCCAGCAGTTCCCTGACAGGGAACACTGAAGCTTTCTTT. Its translation is CASSSLTGNTEAFF.